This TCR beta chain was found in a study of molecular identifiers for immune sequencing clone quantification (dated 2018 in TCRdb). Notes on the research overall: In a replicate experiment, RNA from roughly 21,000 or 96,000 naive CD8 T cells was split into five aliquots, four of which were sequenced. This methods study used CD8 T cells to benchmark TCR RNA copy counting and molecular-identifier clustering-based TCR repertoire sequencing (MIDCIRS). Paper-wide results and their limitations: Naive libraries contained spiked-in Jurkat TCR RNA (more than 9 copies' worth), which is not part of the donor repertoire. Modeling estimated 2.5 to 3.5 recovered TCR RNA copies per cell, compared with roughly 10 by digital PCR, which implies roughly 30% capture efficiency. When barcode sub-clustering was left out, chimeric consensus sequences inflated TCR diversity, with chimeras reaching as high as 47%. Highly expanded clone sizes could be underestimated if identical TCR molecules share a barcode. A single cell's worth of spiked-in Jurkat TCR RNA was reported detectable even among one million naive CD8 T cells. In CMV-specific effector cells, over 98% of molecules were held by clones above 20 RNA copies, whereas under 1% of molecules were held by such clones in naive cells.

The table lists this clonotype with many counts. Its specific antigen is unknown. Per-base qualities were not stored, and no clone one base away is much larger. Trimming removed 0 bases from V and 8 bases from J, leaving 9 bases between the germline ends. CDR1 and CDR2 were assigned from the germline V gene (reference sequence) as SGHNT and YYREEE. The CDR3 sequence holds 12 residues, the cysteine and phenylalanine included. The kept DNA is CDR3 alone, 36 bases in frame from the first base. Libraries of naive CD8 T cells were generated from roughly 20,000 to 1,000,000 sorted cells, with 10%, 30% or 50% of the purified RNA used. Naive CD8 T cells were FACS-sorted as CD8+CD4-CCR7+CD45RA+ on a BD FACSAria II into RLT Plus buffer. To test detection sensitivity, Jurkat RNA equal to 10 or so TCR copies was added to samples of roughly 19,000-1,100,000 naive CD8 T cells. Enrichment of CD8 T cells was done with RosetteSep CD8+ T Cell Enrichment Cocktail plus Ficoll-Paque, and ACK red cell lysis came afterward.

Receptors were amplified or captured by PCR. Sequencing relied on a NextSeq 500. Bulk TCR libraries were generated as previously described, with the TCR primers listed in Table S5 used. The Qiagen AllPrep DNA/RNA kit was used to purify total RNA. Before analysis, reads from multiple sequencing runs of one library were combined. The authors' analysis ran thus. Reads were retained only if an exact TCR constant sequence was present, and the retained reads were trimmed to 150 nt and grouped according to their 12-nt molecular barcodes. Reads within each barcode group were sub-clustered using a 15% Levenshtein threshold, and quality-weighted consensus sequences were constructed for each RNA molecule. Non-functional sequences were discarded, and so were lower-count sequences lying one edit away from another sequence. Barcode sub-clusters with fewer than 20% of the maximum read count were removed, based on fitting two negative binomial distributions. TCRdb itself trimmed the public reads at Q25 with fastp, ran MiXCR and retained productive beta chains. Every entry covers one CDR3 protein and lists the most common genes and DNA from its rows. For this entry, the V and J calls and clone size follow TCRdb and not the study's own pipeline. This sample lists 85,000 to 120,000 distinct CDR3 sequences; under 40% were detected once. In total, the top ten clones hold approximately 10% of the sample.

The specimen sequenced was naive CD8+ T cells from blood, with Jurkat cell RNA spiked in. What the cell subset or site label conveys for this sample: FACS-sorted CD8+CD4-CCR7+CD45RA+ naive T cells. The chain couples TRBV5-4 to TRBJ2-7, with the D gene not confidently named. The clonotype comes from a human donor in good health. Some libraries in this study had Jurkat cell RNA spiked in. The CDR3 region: CASSLVPDQQYF. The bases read TGTGCCAGCAGCTTGGTACCGGACCAGCAGTACTTC.